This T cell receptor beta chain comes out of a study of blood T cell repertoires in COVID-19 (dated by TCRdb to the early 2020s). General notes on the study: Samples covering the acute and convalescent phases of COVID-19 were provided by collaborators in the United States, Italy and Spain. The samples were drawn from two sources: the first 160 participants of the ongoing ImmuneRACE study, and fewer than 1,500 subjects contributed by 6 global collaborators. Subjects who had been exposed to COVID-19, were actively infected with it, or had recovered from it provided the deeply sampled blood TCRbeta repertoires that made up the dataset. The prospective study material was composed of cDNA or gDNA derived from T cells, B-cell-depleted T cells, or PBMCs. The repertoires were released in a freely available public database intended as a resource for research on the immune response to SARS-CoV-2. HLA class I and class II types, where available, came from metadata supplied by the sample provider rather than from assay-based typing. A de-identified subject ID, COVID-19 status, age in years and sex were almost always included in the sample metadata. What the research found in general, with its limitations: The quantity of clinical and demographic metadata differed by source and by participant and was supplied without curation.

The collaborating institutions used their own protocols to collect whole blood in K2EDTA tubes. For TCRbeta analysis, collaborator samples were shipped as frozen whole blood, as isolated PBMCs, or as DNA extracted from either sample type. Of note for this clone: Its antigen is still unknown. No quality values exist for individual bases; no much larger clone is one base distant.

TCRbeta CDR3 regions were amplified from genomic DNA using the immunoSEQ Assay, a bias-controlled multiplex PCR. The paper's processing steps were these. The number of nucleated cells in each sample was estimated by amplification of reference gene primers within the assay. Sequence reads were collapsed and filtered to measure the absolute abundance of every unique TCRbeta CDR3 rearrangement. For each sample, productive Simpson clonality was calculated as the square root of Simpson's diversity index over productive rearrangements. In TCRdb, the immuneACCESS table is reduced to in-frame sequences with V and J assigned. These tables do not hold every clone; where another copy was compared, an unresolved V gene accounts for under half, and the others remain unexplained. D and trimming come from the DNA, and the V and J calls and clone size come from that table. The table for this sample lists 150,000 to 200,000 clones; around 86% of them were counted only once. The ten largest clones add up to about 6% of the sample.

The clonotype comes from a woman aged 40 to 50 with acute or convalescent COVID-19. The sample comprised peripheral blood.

This receptor has the CDR3 CASEYSLNYGYTF. Here is the DNA: TGTGCCAGTGAATACAGCCTTAACTATGGCTACACCTTC. Recombination connected TRBV19 to TRBJ1-2; no D gene is confidently identified. The CDR3, from cysteine to phenylalanine, totals 13 residues. Only the CDR3 region is kept as DNA, spanning 39 bases read in frame from base 1. The germline V gene (reference sequence) gives CDR1 as LNHDA and CDR2 as SQIVND. Trimming removed 8 bases from V and 1 base from J, leaving 11 bases between the germline ends.